This TCR beta chain stems from a study of T cells in Graves' hyperthyroidism and ophthalmopathy (dated by TCRdb to about 2019). Broadly, across the study: Peripheral blood samples were taken at the time of initial diagnosis, prior to any treatment. A discovery cohort of approximately 100 patients, about 44 with Graves' ophthalmopathy and approximately 60 with stable Graves' hyperthyroidism, was used to find distinguishing TCR V-J signatures. Prospective prediction of ophthalmopathy was tested in an independent validation cohort of 18 to 20 hyperthyroidism patients and 15 to 17 patients who later progressed to ophthalmopathy. The approximately 100 discovery patients were divided at random into training and test sets in a 7:3 ratio. In addition, the study compared T-cell repertoires in thyroid tissue and in blood from roughly six Graves' hyperthyroidism patients. Once sampling was done, hyperthyroidism patients were given methimazole at a starting dose of 30 mg daily, whereas ophthalmopathy patients were given high-dose intravenous methylprednisolone. TCR Vbeta CDR3 sequencing of roughly 140 peripheral blood samples (roughly 41 ophthalmopathy, around 80 hyperthyroidism and approximately 17 progressor patients) is reported in the paper. The investigation overall reported the following: Most expanded thyroid clonotypes (frequency above 0.001) were also detected in blood, a finding suggesting that blood repertoires may reflect thyroid immune responses. Sample size was not statistically predetermined, and investigators were not blinded to group allocation. In validation, the model predicted progression to ophthalmopathy with over 65% sensitivity and less than 75% specificity, a median of about 6.7 months before onset. A model built on a 13 V-J signature distinguished ophthalmopathy from stable hyperthyroidism, reaching roughly 88% sensitivity and around 81% specificity in cross-validation and 80%/75% in testing.

The CDR3 measures 13 amino acids from cysteine to phenylalanine. Of the read, only the CDR3 DNA is kept; its 39 bases are in frame from base 1. Per the germline V gene, SGHVS is the CDR1 and FQNEAQ is the CDR2. V drops 5 bases and J drops 6 bases, leaving 10 bases in between. The TCR beta CDR3 regions were amplified from RNA transcripts. The first round of RT-PCR for the TCR CDR3 was performed with the HTBI primer set and the Qiagen OneStep RT-PCR kit. Libraries were constructed in a second round of multiplex PCR, after which size selection and purification were carried out. Paired-end sequencing of the libraries was performed with 100 bp reads on an Illumina HiSeq2000. The authors' pipeline ran thus. Raw data were processed with SOAPnuke, discarding reads with adapters, uncalled bases, mean Phred below 15, or no exact constant-primer or identifier match. High-quality paired reads were merged using COPE v1.2.5, and each unique nucleotide sequence was defined as a clonotype. Clonotypes were aligned to IMGT TRBV, TRBD and TRBJ reference segments using MiTCR v1.1. The analysis was restricted to V-J combinations with a frequency above 0.0001, which together covered approximately 99% of the repertoires. A TCS score was defined as the ratio of F50 (clonal expansion) to E x V (chaos), with BLOSUM62-based TCRdist applied between CDR3 peptides within each V-J. Welch's t-statistics and random forest reduced around 510 V-J features to some 14, which were used in a naive Bayes classifier (R e1071). The public reads were reprocessed in TCRdb via fastp at Q25 and MiXCR, keeping in-frame beta chains. All rows with the same CDR3 protein become a single entry with the most common DNA and genes. The authors' filters were not applied to this entry. Counted in this sample were roughly 580,000 distinct CDR3 sequences; over 11% of them appeared once. Of the sample, 4.5% to 6% is held by the ten largest clones.

Hyperthyroidism patients were newly diagnosed, had a disease duration of under 2 months, and were aged 18 to 65 years. The study excluded patients with uncontrolled infections, other autoimmune diseases, pregnancy or lactation. Clinical symptoms, serum thyroxine and TRAb, thyroid ultrasound, and orbital computed tomography formed the basis for the diagnoses. Blood from progressor patients was collected at the time of first diagnosis with hyperthyroidism, before any ophthalmopathy symptoms had appeared. PBMCs were separated from roughly 10 ml of fresh peripheral blood using Ficoll-Paque density gradient centrifugation. Progressor patients were first diagnosed with Graves' hyperthyroidism and then developed ophthalmopathy during follow-up. Total RNA was extracted with Trizol reagent, and quality was checked on an Agilent 2100 Bioanalyzer. As regards this clonotype: Which antigen it targets is not known. Per-base quality was not reported, and no clone a single base away is much larger than it.

Sample: blood. The chain uses TRBV7-8 and TRBJ2-2; there is no confident call for the D gene. This TCR came from a woman aged 25 to 39 with Graves' hyperthyroidism that later progressed to Graves' ophthalmopathy. The DNA sequence reads TGTGCCAGCAGCACTGGGGTCGCCGGGGAGCTGTTTTTT. This codes for CASSTGVAGELFF.